The present entry profiles one T cell receptor (beta chain) with its context. Its target is not known. At one boundary the junction diverges from the germline segment, which might be a read error. These data originate in a study of T-cell memory formation after mild COVID-19. Study-level results: Largely, contracting CD4+ clones fell within CM and EM, and contracting CD8+ clones within EMRA. The SARS-CoV-2 specificity of second-wave clones reaching peak at day 37 remained unverified.

The CDR3 extends over 16 amino acids. Germline loops: CDR1 SGHTA, CDR2 FQGTGA. TCRdb re-derived calls from the 5' RACE reads in MiXCR, one entry per CDR3 protein. The table lists 500,000 to 650,000 distinct CDR3 sequences, about 20% of them singletons. The sequence was collected from an adult woman who had mild COVID-19 (a few samples of this study predate the infection). Cell type and time point are not known. Sequences were obtained from PBMCs or a T cell subset sorted from them (not recorded which). This rearrangement joins TRBV7-3 to TRBJ1-1, with TRBD1 identical over 8 bases. The CDR3 DNA reads TGTGCCAGCAGTTTAACAGGGGGGTCCCGCCACACTGAAGCTTTCTTT. It is translated as CASSLTGGSRHTEAFF.